The 29 T cell receptor beta chains in this list originate from one sample, sequenced in a study of technical replicates of blood from four donors. TCRdb keeps only in-frame clones here, not all; method: immunoSEQ multiplex PCR. This sample carries about 86,000 clones, nearly 96% of them seen once, and the ten largest clones take 0.37%. Specimen: T cells isolated from PBMCs. Every receptor here comes from a human donor in good health.

The chain joins TRBV7-9 to TRBJ2-1; 7 bases agree with TRBD2. After removal of 6 bases from V and 1 base from J, the junction contained 12 bases not matched to a gene. The CDR3 runs 17 residues. Germline V CDR1 and CDR2: SEHNR, FQNEAQ (reference sequence). The CDR3 region is CASRPSGGSSSYNEQFF. CDR3 DNA: TGTGCCAGCAGACCGAGCGGCGGGAGTTCATCCTACAATGAGCAGTTCTTC.

V is TRBV27 and J is TRBJ2-7; 8 bases map to TRBD1. This CDR3 has 14 amino acids. J lost 3 bases, V lost 4 bases, and 5 bases had no gene match. Germline V lookup: CDR1 MNHEY, CDR2 SMNVEV (reference sequence). CDR3 nucleotides: TGTGCCAGCAGTTCCTACGGACAGGGCTACGAGCAGTACTTC. It translates to CASSSYGQGYEQYF.

This clone was picked up one time. The chain couples TRBV14 to TRBJ2-1; D is perhaps TRBD2 (6 bases). V was shortened by 4 bases and J by 3 bases, with 13 bases between the two germline ends. Germline V gene lookup returns CDR1 SGHDN and CDR2 FVKESK. The CDR3 has 15 residues. CDR3 bases: TGTGCCAGCAGCCGAGGGACTGCCTTCTACAATGAGCAGTTCTTC. This sequence encodes CASSRGTAFYNEQFF.

For the CDR3, the DNA is TGTGCCAGCAGCACTATAGCGGGAAGCACAGATACGCAGTATTTT. Amino acids: CASSTIAGSTDTQYF. The chain joins TRBV9 to TRBJ2-3; TRBD2 matches 8 bases. The CDR3 has 15 amino acids. Trimming cost V 4 bases and J 0 bases; bases outside gene matches: 4. In germline, CDR1 is SGDLS, CDR2 YYNGEE.

The chain is built from TRBV7-2 and TRBJ2-5; TRBD2 matches at 7 bases. V was clipped by 5 bases and J by 1 base; unmatched bases: 4. Germline CDR1 SGHTA, CDR2 FQGNSA. The CDR3 loop spans 14 amino acids. The CDR3 is CASSIPSGQETQYF. CDR3 nucleotides: TGTGCCAGCAGCATACCTAGCGGCCAAGAGACCCAGTACTTC. Full variable domain (missing parts from reference TRBV7-2 and TRBJ2-5): GAGVSQSPSNKVTEKGKDVELRCDPISGHTALYWYRQSLGQGLEFLIYFQGNSAPDKSGLPSDRFSAERTGGSVSTLTIQRTQQEDSAVYLCASSIPSGQETQYFGPGTRLLVL.

In this sample, this clone turned up once. This chain connects TRBV9 to TRBJ1-5; the D gene is possibly TRBD1 (5 bases). The CDR3 runs to 15 residues. Germline V CDR1 and CDR2: SGDLS, YYNGEE. The V gene lost 2 bases and the J gene lost 0 bases, with 9 bases spanning the gap. CDR3 sequence (DNA): TGTGCCAGCAGCGTCGGGGGGAGTAGCAATCAGCCCCAGCATTTT. Residues: CASSVGGSSNQPQHF.

The chain is built from TRBV6-5 and TRBJ1-1; TRBD1 agrees at 9 bases. The germline V gene encodes CDR1 MNHEY and CDR2 SVGAGI. This CDR3 contains 15 residues. J was trimmed by 2 bases and V by 10 bases; bases with no gene match: 11. The CDR3 is CATSLQGAGNTEAFF. Written as DNA, the CDR3 is TGTGCCACCTCCCTACAGGGGGCGGGAAACACTGAAGCTTTCTTT.

The chain combines TRBV11-2 with TRBJ2-5; D is perhaps TRBD2 (5 bases). This CDR3 is built from 12 residues. The V and J ends lost 3 bases and 7 bases respectively, with 9 bases between them. Germline-derived CDR1 and CDR2 are SGHAT and FQNNGV. CDR3 nucleotide sequence: TGTGCCAGCAGCTTGGAACGGGGGACCCAGTACTTC. It is translated as CASSLERGTQYF.

This chain links TRBV4-3 with TRBJ2-7; tentatively, D is TRBD1 (6 bases). V lost 0 bases to trimming and J lost 4 bases, with 16 bases between them. The CDR3 covers 16 residues. Germline V CDR1 and CDR2: LGHNA, YSLEER. In nucleotides, the CDR3 is TGCGCCAGCAGCCAAGATCACACCGAGGGGGAATACGAGCAGTACTTC. Translation: CASSQDHTEGEYEQYF.

The chain employs TRBV5-4 and TRBJ2-4; 8 nucleotides agree with TRBD1. V dropped 0 bases and J dropped 0; count of bases not matched to a gene: 2. Germline CDR1 and CDR2: SGHNT and YYREEE (reference sequence). CDR3 length: 16 residues. CDR3 bases: TGTGCCAGCAGCTTGGCAGGGGGCGCAGCCAAAAACATTCAGTACTTC. Translated, it gives CASSLAGGAAKNIQYF.

This chain connects TRBV10-3 to TRBJ2-5; the D gene is possibly TRBD1 (6 bases). This CDR3 has 11 residues. Trimming shortened V by 9 bases and J by 3 bases, and 8 bases separated the two germline ends. Germline lookup yields CDR1 ENHRY and CDR2 SYGVKD. CDR3 sequence reads: CAIQGEETQYF. CDR3 DNA: TGTGCCATACAGGGTGAAGAGACCCAGTACTTC.

Only a few counts were recorded for this clone. The chain is built from TRBV19 and TRBJ1-1; D gene ambiguous. CDR1 and CDR2 (germline): LNHDA, SQIVND (reference sequence). The V gene lost 3 bases and the J gene lost 5 bases, with 4 bases spanning the gap. CDR3 length: 11 amino acids. The CDR3 region has the DNA TGTGCCAGTAGTATGTCGACTGAAGCTTTCTTT. Amino acid sequence: CASSMSTEAFF.

The CDR3 reads CSVEVGLAFGYEQYF. The CDR3 DNA follows: TGCAGCGTTGAAGTGGGACTAGCGTTTGGATACGAGCAGTACTTC. The rearrangement uses TRBV29-1 and TRBJ2-7, with 10 bases matching TRBD2. Germline lookup yields CDR1 SQVTM and CDR2 ANQGSEA. The CDR3 runs 15 residues. J gave up 4 bases and V 1 base, and 7 bases lay outside the gene matches.

The gene calls are TRBV4-3 and TRBJ2-1, with D unresolved. The CDR3 spans 14 residues. CDR1 is LGHNA and CDR2 is YSLEER in the germline V gene. V was shortened by 1 base and J by 4 bases, with 8 bases between the two germline ends. This chain's CDR3 is CASSQVPYYNEQFF. CDR3 bases: TGCGCCAGCAGCCAAGTTCCGTATTACAATGAGCAGTTCTTC.

The chain has TRBV25-1 and TRBJ2-7, with unresolved D. CDR3 length: 11 amino acids. The V end lost 10 bases, the J end lost 3 bases, and 10 bases lay between the germline ends. CDR1 and CDR2 (germline): MGHDK, SYGVNS. CDR3 residues: CATLFGYEQYF. CDR3 bases: TGTGCCACACTTTTCGGCTACGAGCAGTACTTC.

The V gene is TRBV30, the J gene TRBJ1-1; D unclear. Germline-derived CDR1 and CDR2 are GTSNPN and SVGIG (reference sequence). CDR3 length: 13 amino acids. Trimming removed 6 bases from V and 1 base from J, with 12 bases in between. The DNA of the CDR3 is TGTGCCTGCCCGGGGTTAGGGAACACTGAAGCTTTCTTT. This encodes CACPGLGNTEAFF.

The chain is built from TRBV28 and TRBJ2-1; 7 bases map to TRBD2. The germline gives CDR1 MDHEN, CDR2 SYDVKM. The CDR3 runs 15 residues. J lost 2 bases, V lost 6 bases, and 7 bases had no gene match. The CDR3 sequence is CASRSLAAAYNEQFF. CDR3 nucleotides: TGTGCCAGCAGATCGCTAGCGGCTGCCTACAATGAGCAGTTCTTC.

The J gene is TRBJ2-3, the V gene TRBV11-2; TRBD2 aligns across 13 bases. Germline V gives CDR1 SGHAT, CDR2 FQNNGV. CDR3 length equals 16 residues. V dropped 4 bases and J dropped 4; count of bases not matched to a gene: 5. Here the CDR3 reads CASSSGLAGAADTQYF. The CDR3 bases are TGTGCCAGCAGCTCAGGACTAGCGGGGGCAGCAGATACGCAGTATTTT.

This rearrangement joins TRBV7-2 to TRBJ2-7; 10 bases match TRBD1. With V trimmed by 5 bases and J by 5 bases, 12 bases remained unmatched. Germline V gene sequence: CDR1 SGHTA, CDR2 FQGNSA. This CDR3 has 16 amino acids. CDR3 region: CASSLHTTGTGDEQYF. Written as DNA, the CDR3 is TGTGCCAGCAGCCTGCATACTACCGGGACAGGGGACGAGCAGTACTTC.

The chain uses TRBV6-1 and TRBJ1-1; 9 bases are shared with TRBD1. Germline assignment: CDR1 MNHNS and CDR2 SASEGT. The junction had 8 bases not matched to a gene; V was cut back by 5 bases and J by 4 bases. The CDR3 is made up of 15 amino acids. DNA of the CDR3: TGTGCCAGCAGTATCCGGGACAGGGTGAGCACTGAAGCTTTCTTT. It yields the protein CASSIRDRVSTEAFF.

The chain links TRBV19 to TRBJ2-3; 11 nucleotides agree with TRBD2. The CDR3 contains 17 residues. The V gene end was trimmed by 5 bases and the J gene end by 0 bases; junction bases not matched to a gene: 7. Germline assignment: CDR1 LNHDA and CDR2 SQIVND (reference sequence). The CDR3 is CASSPRWTSGSTDTQYF. The DNA of the CDR3 is TGTGCCAGTAGTCCCCGATGGACTAGCGGGAGCACAGATACGCAGTATTTT.

The chain uses TRBV28 and TRBJ1-1; D gene uncertain. The CDR3 consists of 11 residues. The germline V gene encodes CDR1 MDHEN and CDR2 SYDVKM. V was trimmed by 6 bases and J by 6 bases, leaving 8 bases between them. CDR3 sequence (DNA): TGTGCCAGCAGATGGGAGGCTGAAGCTTTCTTT. As protein: CASRWEAEAFF.

This chain connects TRBV6-5 to TRBJ2-7; D ambiguous. Trimming stripped 0 bases from V and 0 bases from J, with 6 bases between. Germline CDR1 and CDR2: MNHEY and SVGAGI. This CDR3 is 14 amino acids long. The CDR3 DNA sequence: TGTGCCAGCAGTTACTCGAGTAGCTCCTACGAGCAGTACTTC. Its protein is CASSYSSSSYEQYF.

J is TRBJ2-5 and V is TRBV15; 11 bases agree with TRBD2. V trimming: 0 bases; J trimming: 5 bases; junction bases outside the gene matches: 8. The CDR3 loop spans 17 amino acids. Germline CDR1 reads LNHNV; CDR2 reads YYDKDF (reference sequence). This CDR3 is CATSRDRGSGRVETQYF. The CDR3 DNA follows: TGTGCCACCAGCAGAGATCGGGGTAGCGGGAGGGTGGAGACCCAGTACTTC.

The chain combines TRBV9 with TRBJ2-3; 14 nucleotides agree with TRBD2. V lost 3 bases, J lost 7 bases, and 7 bases stayed unmatched. Germline CDR1 and CDR2: SGDLS and YYNGEE. The CDR3 runs 16 residues. In DNA, the CDR3 is TGTGCCAGCAGCGCCAGACTAGCGGGAGGGGGAAATACGCAGTATTTT. As protein: CASSARLAGGGNTQYF.

The chain uses TRBV4-3 and TRBJ1-2, with a weak D call TRBD1 (6 bases). The CDR3 totals 14 residues. Trimming stripped 3 bases from V and 6 bases from J, with 14 bases between. Germline V gene data show CDR1 as LGHNA and CDR2 as YSLEER. CDR3 sequence: CASSHADRGNGYTF. The DNA for the CDR3 is TGCGCCAGCAGCCATGCGGACAGAGGAAATGGCTACACCTTC.

The chain recombines TRBV5-1 with TRBJ2-7, with 7 nucleotides matching TRBD2. The germline gives CDR1 SGHRS, CDR2 YFSETQ. CDR3 length: 16 residues. Losses at the gene ends were 0 bases for V and 5 bases for J; bases not matched to a gene: 11. For the CDR3, the DNA is TGCGCCAGCAGCTTGGCCCTTTCGGGGGGATCAGACGAGCAGTACTTC. It specifies CASSLALSGGSDEQYF. Using reference TRBV5-1 and TRBJ2-7 for the parts outside the CDR3, the full variable domain is KAGVTQTPRYLIKTRGQQVTLSCSPISGHRSVSWYQQTPGQGLQFLFEYFSETQRNKGNFPGRFSGRQFSNSRSEMNVSTLELGDSALYLCASSLALSGGSDEQYFGPGTRLTVT.

This chain uses TRBV27 with TRBJ2-5; D possibly corresponds to TRBD2 (5 bases). The CDR3 covers 13 residues. With 2 bases removed from V and 7 bases from J, the gap between germline ends came to 11 bases. Germline values: CDR1 MNHEY, CDR2 SMNVEV (reference sequence). This CDR3 reads CASSLEGFGTQYF. The CDR3 region has the DNA TGTGCCAGCAGTTTAGAGGGATTCGGGACCCAGTACTTC.

The chain carries TRBV21-1 and TRBJ1-2; the DNA was not used to check the table's D call, TRBD1. TRBV21-1 is reported as a pseudogene. The CDR3 is made up of 14 amino acids. CDR3 sequence: CASSNRDRGYGYTF. In DNA, the CDR3 is TGTGCCAGCAGCAACCGGGACAGGGGATATGGCTACACCTTC.